The 26 T cell receptor beta chains below were found in one sample sequenced in a study of T cell responses to AZD1222 COVID-19 vaccine. Clones were read by immunoSEQ multiplex PCR, and TCRdb kept only the in-frame ones, dropping some. The table records approximately 110,000 clones, approximately 85% of them present only once. The sequenced sample was peripheral blood, obtained on day 0 of MenACWY control vaccination. These receptors came from an adult in good health.

The CDR3 protein is CASSDGHSGANVLTF. CDR3 DNA sequence: TGTGCCAGCAGTGACGGACACTCTGGGGCCAACGTCCTGACTTTC. J is TRBJ2-6 and V is TRBV6-4, with D possibly matching TRBD1 (5 bases). Trimming took 2 bases from V and 0 from J, leaving 5 bases between them. Germline V gives CDR1 MRHNA, CDR2 SNTAGT. The CDR3 contains 15 residues.

This sequence joins TRBV7-8 and TRBJ2-3, with TRBD2 matching over 9 bases. CDR3 size: 20 residues. With V trimmed by 1 base and J by 0 bases, 14 bases remained unmatched. CDR1 is SGHVS, CDR2 FQNEAQ, per germline. CDR3 nucleotide sequence: TGTGCCAGCAGCTTAGAGGTGGTTGCGGGGGGGCCACTGAGCACAGATACGCAGTATTTT. As protein: CASSLEVVAGGPLSTDTQYF.

The genes are TRBV7-3 and TRBJ2-3; 7 bases fit TRBD1. The CDR3 covers 16 residues. Per germline, CDR1 SGHTA and CDR2 FQGTGA. Trimming at V came to 0 bases and at J to 2 bases, leaving 5 bases not matched to a gene. CDR3 nucleotides: TGTGCCAGCAGCTTAACGAGCCAGGGGGTCACAGATACGCAGTATTTT. Protein: CASSLTSQGVTDTQYF.

This chain connects TRBV19 to TRBJ2-2; D remains ambiguous. Germline loops: CDR1 LNHDA, CDR2 SQIVND (reference sequence). The germline V and J ends were trimmed by 7 bases and 5 bases, with 14 bases remaining between them. This CDR3 is built from 14 residues. This chain's CDR3 is CASTPLAPTGELFF. CDR3 DNA sequence: TGTGCCAGTACCCCCCTCGCTCCGACCGGGGAGCTGTTTTTT.

The chain joins TRBV28 to TRBJ1-5; D gene unclear. Trimming removed 5 bases at V and 6 bases at J, with 17 bases between. The CDR3 extends over 15 amino acids. Germline CDR1 is MDHEN and CDR2 is SYDVKM. The CDR3 spells CASSRITVRGQPQHF. The CDR3 nucleotides are TGTGCCAGCAGTAGAATAACCGTGCGGGGTCAGCCCCAGCATTTT.

The rearrangement joins TRBV2 to TRBJ1-6, with 9 positions matching TRBD1. Trimming removed 4 bases from V and 9 bases from J; junction bases left unmatched: 7. CDR1 and CDR2 from the germline V gene are SNHLY and FYNNEI. The CDR3 totals 15 residues. The CDR3: CASSARTGVFSPLHF. The CDR3 nucleotides are TGTGCCAGCAGTGCGAGGACAGGGGTTTTTTCACCCCTCCACTTT. The full variable domain, rest sourced from reference TRBV2 and TRBJ1-6, is EPEVTQTPSHQVTQMGQEVILRCVPISNHLYFYWYRQILGQKVEFLVSFYNNEISEKSEIFDDQFSVERPDGSNFTLKIRSTKLEDSAMYFCASSARTGVFSPLHFGNGTRLTVT.

The chain carries TRBV7-3 and TRBJ2-1, with TRBD2 as a possible D gene (6 bases). Germline V CDR1 and CDR2: SGHTA, FQGTGA. V was shortened by 0 bases and J by 5 bases, with 8 bases between the two germline ends. The CDR3 covers 14 residues. The CDR3 nucleotides read TGTGCCAGCAGCTTAACGGGACTTAACAATGAGCAGTTCTTC. This translates into CASSLTGLNNEQFF.

The V gene is TRBV19, the J gene TRBJ1-1; D perhaps matches TRBD1 (5 bases). Germline V lookup: CDR1 LNHDA, CDR2 SQIVND (reference sequence). The CDR3 is 13 residues long. The germline V and J ends were trimmed by 8 bases and 1 base, with 11 bases remaining between them. The CDR3 bases are TGTGCCAGTGGAGGGGTTGCGAACACTGAAGCTTTCTTT. Translating it yields CASGGVANTEAFF.

CDR3 in DNA: TGTGCCAGCAGGACTACGGAGGGACGGGAGTACTTTGAAGCTTTCTTT. It encodes CASRTTEGREYFEAFF. The chain joins TRBV11-2 to TRBJ1-1; weak D call: TRBD1 (5 bases). The ends were cut back, 6 bases at V and 7 bases at J, with 24 bases in the middle. The CDR3 covers 16 residues. Germline V gene lookup returns CDR1 SGHAT and CDR2 FQNNGV.

This clone was seen more than once but under ten times. The chain carries TRBV4-1 and TRBJ2-4; weak D call: TRBD2 (5 bases). The CDR3 sequence is 16 residues long. Germline lookup yields CDR1 MGHRA and CDR2 YSYEKL. The germline V and J ends were trimmed by 1 base and 0 bases, with 10 bases remaining between them. CDR3 protein: CASSQGKAAAKNIQYF. The CDR3 nucleotides are TGCGCCAGCAGCCAAGGCAAAGCGGCAGCCAAAAACATTCAGTACTTC.

This clone was seen repeatedly, ten times or more. The V call is TRBV11-3, the J call TRBJ2-1; D is possibly TRBD1 or TRBD2 (6 bases each). V gave up 0 bases and J gave up 0 bases, with 15 bases separating them. Germline loops: CDR1 SGHNT, CDR2 YENEEA. The length of the CDR3 is 18 residues. The CDR3 is CASSLDHGGTSSYNEQFF. The CDR3 nucleotides read TGTGCCAGCAGCTTAGATCACGGGGGCACCAGCTCCTACAATGAGCAGTTCTTC.

The genes are TRBV11-3 and TRBJ2-2; a possible D gene is TRBD1 (5 bases). From germline, CDR1 is SGHNT and CDR2 YENEEA. There are 16 residues in the CDR3. V was cut by 5 bases and J by 4 bases, with 17 bases left in between. The CDR3 coding sequence is TGTGCCAGCAGCGTGTCAGGGCCCTTTGGCACCGGGGAGCTGTTTTTT. Translation gives CASSVSGPFGTGELFF.

The genes are TRBV4-1 and TRBJ2-3; no firm D call. Trimming left V 5 bases short and J 6 bases short, with 15 bases between. This CDR3 region has 14 residues. CDR1 is MGHRA, CDR2 YSYEKL, per germline. CDR3 protein: CASSLLAVIDTQYF. In DNA, the CDR3 is TGCGCCAGCAGCTTGTTGGCGGTAATTGATACGCAGTATTTT.

CDR3 DNA sequence: TGCGCCAGCAGCCAAAACGGAGGGTGGTCTGGAAACACCATATATTTT. Its translation: CASSQNGGWSGNTIYF. The chain combines TRBV4-3 with TRBJ1-3; D unresolved. The CDR3 is 16 amino acids. Germline loops: CDR1 LGHNA, CDR2 YSLEER. Trimming removed 2 bases at V and 1 base at J, with 12 bases between.

The rearrangement joins TRBV10-3 to TRBJ1-4; D is perhaps TRBD1 (5 bases). Trimming removed 0 bases at V and 8 bases at J, with 16 bases between. The CDR3 extends over 16 amino acids. Germline CDR1 ENHRY, CDR2 SYGVKD. DNA for the CDR3: TGTGCCATCAGTGAGTCGTGGGGACGGCTAAAGGAAAAACTGTTTTTT. It codes for CAISESWGRLKEKLFF.

The V and J genes are TRBV18 and TRBJ2-7; a weak D match, TRBD2 (6 bases). Germline assignment: CDR1 KGHSH and CDR2 LQKENI. The CDR3 is made up of 14 amino acids. The V end lost 4 bases, the J end lost 0 bases, and 10 bases lay between the germline ends. This CDR3 reads CASSQSGSSYEQYF. As DNA, the CDR3 is TGTGCCAGCTCACAGTCCGGGAGCTCCTACGAGCAGTACTTC.

This chain connects TRBV18 to TRBJ1-1; D call uncertain. Germline CDR1 reads KGHSH; CDR2 reads LQKENI. Trimming removed 5 bases at V and 0 bases at J, with 13 bases between. The CDR3 consists of 15 residues. CDR3 loop: CASSWTEVLNTEAFF. The CDR3 coding sequence is TGTGCCAGCTCATGGACCGAAGTCTTGAACACTGAAGCTTTCTTT.

The chain recombines TRBV15 with TRBJ1-1; D not resolved. Germline CDR1 is LNHNV and CDR2 is YYDKDF (reference sequence). V shed 3 bases and J shed 3 bases, with 8 bases lying between them. CDR3 length equals 13 residues. Written as DNA, the CDR3 is TGTGCCACCAGCAGCCTCGCCTACACTGAAGCTTTCTTT. It encodes CATSSLAYTEAFF.

This clone appeared a single time. V usage is TRBV3-1 (or the pseudogene TRBV3-2) and J usage is TRBJ2-5, with a tentative D call TRBD2 (6 bases). In germline, CDR1 is LGHDT, CDR2 YNNKEL (reference sequence). V lost 4 bases and J lost 5, with 14 bases in between. The CDR3 is 14 amino acids. Written as DNA, the CDR3 is TGTGCCAGCAGCCTAGCGGCCCGGGGGGAGACCCAGTACTTC. This translates into CASSLAARGETQYF.

The chain links TRBV30 to TRBJ1-6; the D gene is possibly TRBD1 (6 bases). CDR3 length: 14 amino acids. Germline V lookup: CDR1 GTSNPN, CDR2 SVGIG (reference sequence). The V end lost 3 bases, the J end lost 9 bases, and 15 bases lay between the germline ends. Written as DNA, the CDR3 is TGTGCCTGGAGGTCGGACAGCCTAGGTTCACCCCTCCACTTT. This sequence encodes CAWRSDSLGSPLHF.

The J gene is TRBJ1-4, the V gene TRBV4-1; D remains unclear. V was shortened by 0 bases and J by 0 bases, with 8 bases between the two germline ends. CDR1 is MGHRA, CDR2 YSYEKL, per germline. The CDR3 totals 16 residues. The CDR3 spells CASSQDWQATNEKLFF. The DNA for the CDR3 is TGCGCCAGCAGCCAAGACTGGCAGGCAACTAATGAAAAACTGTTTTTT.

The V and J genes are TRBV27 and TRBJ1-2; no definite D call. Between the trimmed V and J ends, which lost 10 bases and 4 bases, there was a span of 7 bases. The CDR3 sequence is 10 residues long. Looked up from germline, CDR1 is MNHEY and CDR2 is SMNVEV (reference sequence). CDR3: CATFSYGYTF. The CDR3 DNA follows: TGTGCCACCTTCTCCTATGGCTACACCTTC.

This chain uses TRBV30 with TRBJ2-3; 10 bases map to TRBD1. The CDR3 has 15 residues. The trim removed 0 bases at V and 5 bases at J, leaving 5 bases unmatched. Per germline, CDR1 GTSNPN and CDR2 SVGIG (reference sequence). The CDR3: CAWSVTGGFGDTQYF. The CDR3 DNA is TGTGCCTGGAGTGTGACAGGGGGCTTTGGAGATACGCAGTATTTT.

This chain joins TRBV12-5 and TRBJ1-2, with D uncertain. The V gene's germline CDR1 is LGHNT and CDR2 FRNRAP. This CDR3 is built from 16 residues. The V end was cut by 5 bases, the J end by 1 base, with 17 bases between. Here the CDR3 reads CASGPGGRQHNYGYTF. For the CDR3, the DNA is TGTGCTAGTGGTCCGGGCGGACGGCAGCATAACTATGGCTACACCTTC.

This rearrangement joins TRBV19 to TRBJ1-5; TRBD1 agrees at 12 bases. The CDR3 runs to 15 residues. The germline CDR1 and CDR2 sequences are LNHDA and SQIVND (reference sequence). The V gene end was trimmed by 6 bases and the J gene end by 5 bases; junction bases not matched to a gene: 5. CDR3 sequence (DNA): TGTGCCAGTAGCTGGGACAGGGGGCGCGATCAGCCCCAGCATTTT. It codes for CASSWDRGRDQPQHF.

V and J are TRBV7-8 and TRBJ1-3; a weak D match, TRBD1 (6 bases). The CDR3 sequence is 14 residues long. CDR1 is SGHVS and CDR2 is FQNEAQ in the germline V gene. V lost 5 bases and J 4 bases, leaving 12 bases between the germline ends. The CDR3 region has the DNA TGTGCCAGCAGCCCAGGGGACCGAGGAAACACCATATATTTT. It specifies CASSPGDRGNTIYF.